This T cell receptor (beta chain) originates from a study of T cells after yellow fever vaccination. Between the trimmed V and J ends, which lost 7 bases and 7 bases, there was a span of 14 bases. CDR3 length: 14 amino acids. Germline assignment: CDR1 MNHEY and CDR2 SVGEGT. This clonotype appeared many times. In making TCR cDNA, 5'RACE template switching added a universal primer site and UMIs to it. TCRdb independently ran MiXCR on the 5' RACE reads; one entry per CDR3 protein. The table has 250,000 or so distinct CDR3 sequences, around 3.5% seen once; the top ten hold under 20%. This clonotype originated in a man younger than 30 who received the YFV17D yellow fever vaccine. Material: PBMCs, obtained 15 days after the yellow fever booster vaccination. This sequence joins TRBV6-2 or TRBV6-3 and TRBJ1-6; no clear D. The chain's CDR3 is CASKSSRTNSPLHF. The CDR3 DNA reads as TGTGCCAGCAAGTCATCCAGAACCAATTCACCCCTCCACTTT.